This T cell receptor beta chain was retrieved from a study of blood T cell repertoires in COVID-19. Overall study context: Nucleic acid was either cDNA or gDNA, and it came from T cells, B-cell-depleted T cells, or PBMCs.

Seattle cases were enrolled at active infection and followed longitudinally. Losses at the gene ends were 3 bases for V and 3 bases for J; bases not matched to a gene: 1. The CDR3 is made up of 14 amino acids. Germline CDR1 is KGHSH and CDR2 is LQKENI. Methods used by the authors: Amplifying reference gene primers gave estimates of nucleated cell counts. Only in-frame clones appear in the TCRdb table, and some are missing; sequencing was by immunoSEQ multiplex PCR. The DNA was the basis for D and trimming; V, J and clone size are from that table. Of under 250,000 clones detected, approximately 84% appear once; the ten largest clones hold 11%.

The sequenced sample was peripheral blood. This sequence joins TRBV18 and TRBJ2-7, with 11 bases matching TRBD2. The receptor was isolated from a man aged 45-65 years with COVID-19, enrolled during active disease. In DNA, the CDR3 is TGTGCCAGCTCACCGACTAGCGGGGTCTACGAGCAGTACTTC. Amino acids: CASSPTSGVYEQYF.